The clone carrying this T cell receptor (beta chain) was detected a few times. The data are from a study of human T cells and chemical hapten exposure. Across the study: Per-sample TCR yield variability stemmed mainly from small pooled library volume differences.

Unique molecular identifiers were affixed to discrete cDNA molecules within the library. As handled by the study authors: More than 95,000 TCRs per sample was the median, with a range of roughly 23,224 to 690,600. One entry per CDR3 protein results from TCRdb running MiXCR on the RACE reads. The V and J calls come from TCRdb's annotation, not from the publication. Of about 130,000 distinct CDR3 sequences in the sample, 8.5% to 9.5% were seen once. This CDR3 contains 11 residues. Germline loops: CDR1 DFQATT, CDR2 SNEGSKA (reference sequence). V was cut by 6 bases and J by 9 bases, with 15 bases left in between. This sample's time point: healthy volunteer bleed at 2 weeks. Total RNA was isolated from whole blood that had not been fractionated.

The V call is TRBV20-1, the J call TRBJ2-7; D unresolved. Sequenced sample: whole blood. The source of this sequence is a male donor in good health. Some clones in this sample may be carry-over from other donors' samples. CDR3 nucleotide sequence: TGCAGTGCCCCCACCCTTAAAGGGCAGTACTTC. This gives the protein CSAPTLKGQYF.